Shown below are 20 T cell receptor beta chains from a single sample sequenced in a study of T cells in Graves' hyperthyroidism and ophthalmopathy. RNA transcripts served as the template for amplifying TCR beta CDR3 regions. RT-PCR in the first round (using the HTBI primer set) targeted the TCR CDR3. Using its own MiXCR run on the multiplex PCR reads, TCRdb lists one record per CDR3 protein. The sample consists of a few hundred thousand distinct CDR3 sequences, around 20% of them appearing once. Sequenced material: blood. The receptors come from a man aged 18 to 30 with Graves' ophthalmopathy.

This clonotype was picked up a small number of times. The chain couples TRBV7-8 to TRBJ2-4; D is perhaps TRBD1 (6 bases). Germline CDR1 is SGHVS and CDR2 is FQNEAQ. V lost 1 base to trimming and J lost 7 bases, with 14 bases between them. There are 15 residues in the CDR3. CDR3 protein: CASSLVTGIMNIQYF. DNA of the CDR3: TGTGCCAGCAGCTTAGTTACAGGGATTATGAACATTCAGTACTTC.

This clonotype appeared many times. The V call is TRBV7-9, the J call TRBJ2-7; 11 nucleotides match TRBD1. CDR3 length equals 16 residues. The junction had 9 bases not matched to a gene; V was cut back by 6 bases and J by 2 bases. CDR1 and CDR2 from the germline V gene are SEHNR and FQNEAQ (reference sequence). This chain's CDR3 is CASSFTRDRGTYEQYF. CDR3 sequence (DNA): TGTGCCAGCAGTTTTACCCGGGACAGGGGGACCTACGAGCAGTACTTC.

Many counts were recorded for this clonotype. The chain employs TRBV6-2 or TRBV6-3 and TRBJ1-5; D gene ambiguous. The V end was cut by 0 bases, the J end by 0 bases, with 12 bases between. CDR3 length: 17 residues. Germline lookup yields CDR1 MNHEY and CDR2 SVGEGT. CDR3 sequence: CASSYSRGYYSNQPQHF. The CDR3 nucleotides read TGTGCCAGCAGTTACTCGCGGGGATATTATAGCAATCAGCCCCAGCATTTT.

This rearrangement joins TRBV7-7 to TRBJ2-7; 8 bases agree with TRBD1. The ends lost 4 bases at V and 7 bases at J; junction bases unmatched: 6. Germline loops: CDR1 SSHAT, CDR2 FNYEAQ (reference sequence). CDR3 size: 13 residues. The CDR3 loop is CASSSQGADEQYF. The CDR3 DNA follows: TGTGCCAGCAGCTCGCAGGGGGCTGATGAGCAGTACTTC.

The chain links TRBV29-1 to TRBJ1-2, with 7 bases identical to TRBD1. The V and J ends lost 7 bases and 6 bases, in that order; junction bases with no gene match: 8. This CDR3 spans 12 amino acids. Germline lookup yields CDR1 SQVTM and CDR2 ANQGSEA. The chain's CDR3 is CSGGGQLHGYTF. The CDR3 DNA reads as TGCAGCGGGGGGGGACAGCTCCATGGCTACACCTTC.

This clonotype was seen only a few times. The chain recombines TRBV20-1 with TRBJ1-4; 10 positions match TRBD1. The germline CDR1 and CDR2 sequences are DFQATT and SNEGSKA (reference sequence). With V trimmed by 6 bases and J by 2 bases, 6 bases remained unmatched. The CDR3 is made up of 15 amino acids. The CDR3 here is CSAIATGGTNEKLFF. DNA for the CDR3: TGCAGTGCCATCGCGACAGGGGGCACTAATGAAAAACTGTTTTTT.

The chain links TRBV9 to TRBJ2-2; D possibly corresponds to TRBD2 (6 bases). V lost 4 bases and J lost 4, with 11 bases in between. Germline V lookup: CDR1 SGDLS, CDR2 YYNGEE. CDR3 length equals 14 residues. CDR3 sequence reads: CASSRLEGTGELFF. The DNA for the CDR3 is TGTGCCAGCAGCCGACTAGAGGGCACCGGGGAGCTGTTTTTT.

The V gene is TRBV27, the J gene TRBJ2-7; no definite D call. The CDR3 has 13 amino acids. Looked up from germline, CDR1 is MNHEY and CDR2 is SMNVEV (reference sequence). V lost 8 bases and J lost 2, with 13 bases in between. The CDR3 spells CASSPRSPYEQYF. CDR3 coding DNA: TGTGCCAGCTCCCCCCGGAGCCCCTACGAGCAGTACTTC.

This clonotype showed up many times. The chain is built from TRBV6-5 and TRBJ1-1; possible D gene TRBD1, 5 bases. The length of the CDR3 is 15 residues. Germline-derived CDR1 and CDR2 are MNHEY and SVGAGI. Trimming cost V 0 bases and J 5 bases, with 13 bases left between them. The CDR3 here is CASSYSRGKGTEAFF. The CDR3 region has the DNA TGTGCCAGCAGTTACTCGAGGGGTAAGGGAACTGAAGCTTTCTTT.

This clonotype was detected many times. V usage is TRBV7-9 and J usage is TRBJ2-3; D gene ambiguous. Looked up from germline, CDR1 is SEHNR and CDR2 is FQNEAQ (reference sequence). There are 13 residues in the CDR3. The V end lost 5 bases, the J end lost 1 base, and 7 bases lay between the germline ends. The CDR3 DNA reads as TGTGCCAGCAGCCCTAAGGGCACAGATACGCAGTATTTT. Its translation is CASSPKGTDTQYF.

This clonotype has a handful of counts. V gene TRBV6-4 combines with J gene TRBJ1-4, with 10 nucleotides matching TRBD1. CDR3 length: 20 residues. Trimming removed 10 bases from V and 3 bases from J; junction bases left unmatched: 23. CDR1 and CDR2 from the germline V gene are MRHNA and SNTAGT. The CDR3, as DNA: TGTGCCACCAGCAGGGGAGTTGGGACAGGGGAAATTCCAGCTAATGAAAAACTGTTTTTT. It specifies CATSRGVGTGEIPANEKLFF.

This clonotype was recorded at least ten times. This chain joins TRBV12-3 or TRBV12-4 and TRBJ1-1; D unclear. This CDR3 has 13 residues. Between the trimmed V and J ends, which lost 5 bases and 4 bases, there was a span of 11 bases. This CDR3 is CASSQLGGTEAFF. CDR3 coding DNA: TGTGCCAGCAGTCAACTAGGAGGCACTGAAGCTTTCTTT.

This clonotype turned up a few times. The gene calls are TRBV6-5 and TRBJ1-1, with 9 bases matching TRBD1. V shed 6 bases and J 4 bases; nucleotides not matched to a gene: 12. This CDR3 has 16 amino acids. From germline, CDR1 is MNHEY and CDR2 SVGAGI. The CDR3 is CASRLQGARGFTEAFF. CDR3 nucleotides: TGTGCCAGCAGGTTACAGGGGGCGAGAGGATTCACTGAAGCTTTCTTT.

This clonotype was seen many times. The chain links TRBV28 to TRBJ2-7; D gene uncertain. The CDR3 consists of 15 residues. CDR1 and CDR2 from the germline V gene are MDHEN and SYDVKM. V dropped 4 bases and J dropped 0 bases, with 13 bases sitting between them. The CDR3 here is CASSSDQRSSYEQYF. CDR3 DNA: TGTGCCAGCAGTTCCGATCAGAGATCCTCCTACGAGCAGTACTTC.

This clonotype occurred a few times. This chain joins TRBV7-3 and TRBJ2-3, with 8 bases aligning to TRBD2. V gave up 5 bases and J gave up 4 bases; unmatched junction bases: 14. Germline lookup yields CDR1 SGHTA and CDR2 FQGTGA. The CDR3 has 17 amino acids. The CDR3, as DNA: TGTGCCAGCAGCCCAGTTAGATCGGGACTAGGGGCAGATACGCAGTATTTT. It codes for CASSPVRSGLGADTQYF.

At least ten counts were recorded for this clonotype. This chain connects TRBV7-2 to TRBJ2-5; 15 bases fit TRBD2. CDR3 length: 15 amino acids. Unmatched junction bases numbered 10, after V lost 6 bases and J lost 11 bases. CDR1 is SGHTA and CDR2 is FQGNSA in the germline V gene. CDR3 residues: CASSLTGLAGGPQYF. CDR3 DNA: TGTGCCAGCAGTCTCACAGGACTAGCGGGGGGGCCTCAGTACTTC.

Note on this clonotype: A single base separates this from a much larger clone, so it may be a read error. The DNA for the CDR3 is TGTGCCAGCAGCCATACGGACAGGGGGGGAGGGCCCCAGCATTTT. This codes for CASSHTDRGGGPQHF. The chain combines TRBV3-1 with TRBJ1-5; 10 nucleotides align to TRBD1. Germline V gives CDR1 LGHDT, CDR2 YNNKEL (reference sequence). CDR3 size: 15 residues. With V trimmed by 3 bases and J by 9 bases, 8 bases remained unmatched. The complete variable domain, with remaining parts taken from reference TRBV3-1 and TRBJ1-5, reads DTAVSQTPKYLVTQMGNDKSIKCEQNLGHDTMYWYKQDSKKFLKIMFSYNNKELIINETVPNRFSPKSPDKAHLNLHINSLELGDSAVYFCASSHTDRGGGPQHFGDGTRLSIL.

This clonotype has ten or more counts. CDR3 coding DNA: TGTGCCAGCAGCTTAGAGGGACAGGGGGCAAGGGAGCAGTACTTC. It encodes CASSLEGQGAREQYF. The V call is TRBV7-9, the J call TRBJ2-7; TRBD1 agrees at 12 bases. CDR1 and CDR2 from the germline V gene are SEHNR and FQNEAQ (reference sequence). Trimming took 1 base from V and 7 from J; bases not matched to a gene: 5. The CDR3 is made up of 15 amino acids.

This chain joins TRBV10-3 and TRBJ1-3; D is unclear. The CDR3 totals 14 residues. With 4 bases removed from V and 0 bases from J, the gap between germline ends came to 7 bases. Germline lookup yields CDR1 ENHRY and CDR2 SYGVKD. The CDR3 region has the DNA TGTGCCATCAGTGGGACCGACTCTGGAAACACCATATATTTT. Translating gives CAISGTDSGNTIYF.

The chain uses TRBV28 and TRBJ1-2, with D perhaps TRBD1 (5 bases). V was shortened by 3 bases and J by 0 bases, with 11 bases between the two germline ends. This CDR3 contains 15 residues. Germline assignment: CDR1 MDHEN and CDR2 SYDVKM. CDR3 in DNA: TGTGCCAGCAGTTTGCAGGGATTAGCTAACTATGGCTACACCTTC. Encoded protein: CASSLQGLANYGYTF.